These T cell receptor beta chains were read from a single sample in a study of response to subunit inactivated influenza vaccine. TCRdb fed the RT-PCR reads into MiXCR, producing one record per CDR3 protein. The sample has about 620,000 distinct CDR3 sequences; 12% are singletons. This sample comprised PBMCs from blood, obtained on the day of vaccination. The origin of the receptors is a man aged 50-60 years who received an inactivated influenza vaccine. The CDR3 runs from the conserved cysteine through the conserved F or W. A D gene is named only where the DNA matches it firmly. Size is omitted from some rows. Given values are once, few, many or a class for expanded clones.

CDR3: CASSPPLGQGSYEQYF
DNA: TGTGCCAGCTCACCACCTCTGGGACAGGGTTCCTACGAGCAGTACTTC
size: .
D: TRBD1
J: TRBJ2-7
V: TRBV18

CDR3: CASSPGIGSLYGYTF
DNA: TGTGCCAGCAGCCCAGGGATCGGGTCCCTCTATGGCTACACCTTC
size: .
D: .
J: TRBJ1-2
V: TRBV28

CDR3: CSANTESNQPQHF
DNA: TGCAGTGCGAACACAGAGAGCAATCAGCCCCAGCATTTT
size: .
D: .
J: TRBJ1-5
V: TRBV20-1

CDR3: CASSHSEYEQYF
DNA: TGTGCCAGCAGCCACTCGGAATACGAGCAGTACTTC
size: .
D: .
J: TRBJ2-7
V: TRBV3-1

CDR3: CASSVRQREGKDTQYF
DNA: TGTGCCAGCAGCGTACGGCAGCGGGAGGGTAAAGATACGCAGTATTTT
size: few
D: TRBD2
J: TRBJ2-3
V: TRBV9

CDR3: CASSQDTVQETQYF
DNA: TGTGCCAGCAGCCAAGATACAGTTCAAGAGACCCAGTACTTC
size: few
D: .
J: TRBJ2-5
V: TRBV14

CDR3: CASSLRQGASSPLHF
DNA: TGTGCCAGCAGCCTCCGACAGGGGGCCAGCTCACCCCTCCACTTT
size: many
D: TRBD1
J: TRBJ1-6
V: TRBV5-5

CDR3: CSVEAQTGGIADTQYF
DNA: TGCAGCGTTGAAGCTCAGACAGGGGGTATTGCAGATACGCAGTATTTT
size: few
D: TRBD1
J: TRBJ2-3
V: TRBV29-1

CDR3: CASSHHNEQFF
DNA: TGTGCCAGCAGCCATCACAATGAGCAGTTCTTC
size: many
D: .
J: TRBJ2-1
V: TRBV14

CDR3: CAWSLGFDQPQHF
DNA: TGTGCCTGGAGTTTGGGGTTTGATCAGCCCCAGCATTTT
size: .
D: .
J: TRBJ1-5
V: TRBV30

CDR3: CASSSGTAGLPQHF
DNA: TGTGCCAGCAGCTCGGGGACAGCCGGGTTGCCCCAGCATTTT
size: many
D: TRBD1
J: TRBJ1-5
V: TRBV5-5

CDR3: CATSPTSHNEQFF
DNA: TGTGCCACCAGCCCGACTAGCCACAATGAGCAGTTCTTC
size: few
D: TRBD2
J: TRBJ2-1
V: TRBV15

CDR3: CSARSSGTNEQFF
DNA: TGCAGTGCTAGATCCAGCGGGACGAATGAGCAGTTCTTC
size: .
D: TRBD2
J: TRBJ2-1
V: TRBV20-1

CDR3: CASSPTTSGTSYEQYF
DNA: TGTGCCAGCTCACCAACGACTAGCGGGACATCCTACGAGCAGTACTTC
size: few
D: TRBD2
J: TRBJ2-7
V: TRBV18

CDR3: CASSLGLRGADEQYF
DNA: TGTGCCAGCAGCTTAGGTTTAAGGGGGGCAGACGAGCAGTACTTC
size: .
D: .
J: TRBJ2-7
V: TRBV7-6

CDR3: CASSFTAPTGELFF
DNA: TGTGCCAGCAGCTTCACAGCACCCACCGGGGAGCTGTTTTTT
size: .
D: .
J: TRBJ2-2
V: TRBV7-9

CDR3: CATRVSGELFF
DNA: TGTGCCACCAGGGTGTCCGGGGAGCTGTTTTTT
size: few
D: .
J: TRBJ2-2
V: TRBV2

CDR3: CSAREGHPNTEAFF
DNA: TGCAGTGCTAGAGAGGGACACCCGAACACTGAAGCTTTCTTT
size: few
D: .
J: TRBJ1-1
V: TRBV20-1

CDR3: CASSPFTGETQYF
DNA: TGTGCCAGCAGCCCATTTACAGGGGAGACCCAGTACTTC
size: few
D: .
J: TRBJ2-5
V: TRBV7-2

CDR3: CATSSPGLTPFF
DNA: TGTGCCACCAGCTCACCGGGACTAACACCGTTCTTC
size: many
D: TRBD2
J: TRBJ2-1
V: TRBV15

CDR3: CASSTGTGFSYEQYF
DNA: TGTGCCAGCTCAACCGGGACAGGATTCTCCTACGAGCAGTACTTC
size: few
D: TRBD1
J: TRBJ2-7
V: TRBV18

CDR3: CASSYSKSGAQETQYF
DNA: TGTGCCAGCAGTTACTCGAAGTCCGGGGCCCAAGAGACCCAGTACTTC
size: .
D: .
J: TRBJ2-5
V: TRBV6-5

CDR3: CASSRTSHEQFF
DNA: TGTGCCAGCAGTCGGACTAGTCATGAGCAGTTCTTC
size: many
D: TRBD2
J: TRBJ2-1
V: TRBV12-3/TRBV12-4

CDR3: CASSHGTSGSGEQFF
DNA: TGTGCCAGCAGCCACGGGACTAGCGGGAGCGGTGAGCAGTTCTTC
size: few
D: TRBD2
J: TRBJ2-1
V: TRBV7-2

CDR3: CASSRGLASNTGELFF
DNA: TGTGCCAGCAGCCGAGGACTAGCATCGAACACCGGGGAGCTGTTTTTT
size: few
D: TRBD2
J: TRBJ2-2
V: TRBV4-2

CDR3: CASITREGPGNEQFF
DNA: TGCGCCAGCATCACGAGGGAGGGCCCAGGCAATGAGCAGTTCTTC
size: few
D: TRBD2
J: TRBJ2-1
V: TRBV5-1

CDR3: CASSLAAGSSYEQYF
DNA: TGTGCCAGCAGCTTAGCGGCGGGGAGCTCCTACGAGCAGTACTTC
size: many
D: .
J: TRBJ2-7
V: TRBV7-2

CDR3: CASSSDGRNQPQHF
DNA: TGTGCCAGCAGCTCGGACGGACGCAATCAGCCCCAGCATTTT
size: few
D: .
J: TRBJ1-5
V: TRBV7-9

CDR3: CSARPGANNEQFF
DNA: TGCAGTGCTAGACCCGGAGCCAACAATGAGCAGTTCTTC
size: few
D: .
J: TRBJ2-1
V: TRBV20-1

CDR3: CASRDRGMSTGELFF
DNA: TGTGCCAGCAGGGACAGGGGGATGAGCACCGGGGAGCTGTTTTTT
size: few
D: TRBD1
J: TRBJ2-2
V: TRBV27

CDR3: CASSRDRKADEQYF
DNA: TGCGCCAGCAGCCGCGACAGGAAGGCCGACGAGCAGTACTTC
size: few
D: .
J: TRBJ2-7
V: TRBV5-1

CDR3: CASSLWEEQYF
DNA: TGTGCCAGCAGCTTATGGGAGGAGCAGTACTTC
size: few
D: .
J: TRBJ2-7
V: TRBV7-9

CDR3: CSAGGLGDTQYF
DNA: TGCAGTGCGGGGGGGCTTGGAGATACGCAGTATTTT
size: few
D: .
J: TRBJ2-3
V: TRBV20-1